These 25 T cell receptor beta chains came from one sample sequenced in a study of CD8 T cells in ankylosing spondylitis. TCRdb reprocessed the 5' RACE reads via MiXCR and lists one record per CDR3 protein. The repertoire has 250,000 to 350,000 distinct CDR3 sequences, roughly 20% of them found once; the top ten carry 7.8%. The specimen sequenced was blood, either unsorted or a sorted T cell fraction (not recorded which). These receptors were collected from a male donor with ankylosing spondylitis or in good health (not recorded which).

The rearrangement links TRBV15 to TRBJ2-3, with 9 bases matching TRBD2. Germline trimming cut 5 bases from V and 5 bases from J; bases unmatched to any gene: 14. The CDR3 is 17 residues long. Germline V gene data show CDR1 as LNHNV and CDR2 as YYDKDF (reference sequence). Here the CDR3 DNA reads TGTGCCACCAGCGCCCCGGCTCTAGCGGGGTTTGGAGATACGCAGTATTTT. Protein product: CATSAPALAGFGDTQYF.

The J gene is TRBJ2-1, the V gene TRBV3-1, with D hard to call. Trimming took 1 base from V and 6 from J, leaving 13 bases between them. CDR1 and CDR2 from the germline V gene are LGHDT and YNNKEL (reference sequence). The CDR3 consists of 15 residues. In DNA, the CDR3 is TGTGCCAGCAGCCAAGGTGGAGTTTTTGGCAATGAGCAGTTCTTC. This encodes CASSQGGVFGNEQFF.

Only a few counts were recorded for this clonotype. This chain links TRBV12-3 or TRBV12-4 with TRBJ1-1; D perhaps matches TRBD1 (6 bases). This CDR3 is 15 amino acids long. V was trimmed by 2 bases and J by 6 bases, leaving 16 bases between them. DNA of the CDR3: TGTGCCAGCAGTTTATATGGGGGGCGTGAGTCTGAAGCTTTCTTT. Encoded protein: CASSLYGGRESEAFF.

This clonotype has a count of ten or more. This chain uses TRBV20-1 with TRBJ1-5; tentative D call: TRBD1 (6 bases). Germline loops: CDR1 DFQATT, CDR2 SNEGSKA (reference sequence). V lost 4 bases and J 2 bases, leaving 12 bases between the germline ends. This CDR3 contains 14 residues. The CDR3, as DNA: TGCAGTGCTACGGGGGCAGGGGGCAATCAGCCCCAGCATTTT. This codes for CSATGAGGNQPQHF.

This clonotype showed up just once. The CDR3 DNA reads TGTGCCAGCAGCTTGTGGGAGAGCGGGGAGCTGTTTTTT. Residues: CASSLWESGELFF. The chain uses TRBV5-5 and TRBJ2-2; the D gene is possibly TRBD2 (5 bases). Trimming left V 1 base short and J 7 bases short, with 8 bases between. The length of the CDR3 is 13 residues. Germline V gene sequence: CDR1 SGHKS, CDR2 YYEKEE (reference sequence).

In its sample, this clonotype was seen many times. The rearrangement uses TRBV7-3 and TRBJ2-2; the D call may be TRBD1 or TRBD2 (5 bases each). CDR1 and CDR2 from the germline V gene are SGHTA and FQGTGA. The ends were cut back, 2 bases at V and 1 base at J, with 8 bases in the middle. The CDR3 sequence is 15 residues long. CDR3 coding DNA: TGTGCCAGCAGCTTATTTGGGGGGAACACCGGGGAGCTGTTTTTT. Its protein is CASSLFGGNTGELFF.

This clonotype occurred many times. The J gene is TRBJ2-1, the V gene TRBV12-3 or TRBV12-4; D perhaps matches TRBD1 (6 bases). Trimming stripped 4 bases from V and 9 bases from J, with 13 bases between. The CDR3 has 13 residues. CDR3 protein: CASSSRTDGEQFF. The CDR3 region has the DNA TGTGCCAGCAGTTCGCGGACAGACGGTGAGCAGTTCTTC.

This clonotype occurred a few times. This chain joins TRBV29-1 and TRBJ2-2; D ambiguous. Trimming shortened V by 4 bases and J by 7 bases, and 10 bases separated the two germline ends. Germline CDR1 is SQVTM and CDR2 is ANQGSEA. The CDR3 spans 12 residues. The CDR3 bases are TGCAGCGTTGGGGTCCCAGACGGGGAGCTGTTTTTT. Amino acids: CSVGVPDGELFF.

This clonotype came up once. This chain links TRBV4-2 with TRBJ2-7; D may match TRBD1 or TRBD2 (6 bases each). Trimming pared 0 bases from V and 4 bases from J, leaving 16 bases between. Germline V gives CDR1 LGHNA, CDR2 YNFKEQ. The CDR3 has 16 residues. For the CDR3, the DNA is TGTGCCAGCAGCCAAGAATGGGGGGCAAAGATTTACGAGCAGTACGTC. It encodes CASSQEWGAKIYEQYV.

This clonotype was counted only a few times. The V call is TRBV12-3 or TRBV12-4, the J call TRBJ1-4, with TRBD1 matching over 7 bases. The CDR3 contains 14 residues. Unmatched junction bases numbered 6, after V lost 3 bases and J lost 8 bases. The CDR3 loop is CASSLQGVEEKLFF. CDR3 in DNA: TGTGCCAGCAGTTTGCAGGGGGTAGAGGAAAAACTGTTTTTT.

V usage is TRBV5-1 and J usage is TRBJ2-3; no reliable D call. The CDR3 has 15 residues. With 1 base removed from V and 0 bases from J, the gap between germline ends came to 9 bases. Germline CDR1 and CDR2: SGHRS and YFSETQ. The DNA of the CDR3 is TGCGCCAGCAGCTTGTCGGGCTATAGCACAGATACGCAGTATTTT. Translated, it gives CASSLSGYSTDTQYF.

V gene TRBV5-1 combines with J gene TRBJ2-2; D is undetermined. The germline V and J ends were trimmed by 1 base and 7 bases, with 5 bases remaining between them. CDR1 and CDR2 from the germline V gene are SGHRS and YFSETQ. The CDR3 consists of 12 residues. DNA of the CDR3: TGCGCCAGCAGCTTGTTTGACGGGGAGCTGTTTTTT. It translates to CASSLFDGELFF.

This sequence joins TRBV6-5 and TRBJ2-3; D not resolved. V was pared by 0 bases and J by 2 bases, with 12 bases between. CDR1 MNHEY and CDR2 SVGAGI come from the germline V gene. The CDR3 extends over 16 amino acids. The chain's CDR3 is CASSYSPSVITDTQYF. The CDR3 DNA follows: TGTGCCAGCAGTTACTCGCCCAGCGTGATCACAGATACGCAGTATTTT.

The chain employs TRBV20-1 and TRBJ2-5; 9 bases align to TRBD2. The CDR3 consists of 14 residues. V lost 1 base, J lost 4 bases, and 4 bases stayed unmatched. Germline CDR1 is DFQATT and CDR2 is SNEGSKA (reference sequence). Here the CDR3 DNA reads TGCAGTGCTAGAGCGGCGGGAGGGGGAGAGACCCAGTACTTC. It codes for CSARAAGGGETQYF.

The CDR3 nucleotides are TGTGCCAGCTCACGTTTTGGGACAGGGGAATCACCCCTCCACTTT. This codes for CASSRFGTGESPLHF. The chain carries TRBV18 and TRBJ1-6, with 10 bases aligning to TRBD1. This CDR3 contains 15 residues. With V trimmed by 4 bases and J by 10 bases, 7 bases remained unmatched. Germline V gene lookup returns CDR1 KGHSH and CDR2 LQKENI. The full variable domain, completed using reference TRBV18 and TRBJ1-6, is NAGVMQNPRHLVRRRGQEARLRCSPMKGHSHVYWYRQLPEEGLKFMVYLQKENIIDESGMPKERFSAEFPKEGPSILRIQQVVRGDSAAYFCASSRFGTGESPLHFGNGTRLTVT.

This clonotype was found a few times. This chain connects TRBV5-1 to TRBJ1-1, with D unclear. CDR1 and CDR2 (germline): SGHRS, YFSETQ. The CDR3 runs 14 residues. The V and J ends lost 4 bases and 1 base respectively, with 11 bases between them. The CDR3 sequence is CASSTGDRNTEAFF. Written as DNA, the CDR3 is TGCGCCAGCAGCACGGGAGACCGGAACACTGAAGCTTTCTTT.

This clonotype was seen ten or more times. CDR3 nucleotides: TGTGCCAGCAGTGAAGTTCGTGGTACGCAGTATTTT. Its translation is CASSEVRGTQYF. The V and J genes are TRBV6-1 and TRBJ2-3; no firm D call. The germline V gene has CDR1 MNHNS and CDR2 SASEGT. The CDR3 length is 12 residues. V lost 1 base and J lost 8, with 7 bases in between.

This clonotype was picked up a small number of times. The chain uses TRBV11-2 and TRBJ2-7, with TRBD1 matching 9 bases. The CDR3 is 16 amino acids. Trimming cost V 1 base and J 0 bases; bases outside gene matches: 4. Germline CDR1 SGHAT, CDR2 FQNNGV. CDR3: CASSLVGTGFSYEQYV. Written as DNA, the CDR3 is TGTGCCAGCAGCTTAGTCGGGACAGGGTTCTCCTACGAGCAGTACGTC.

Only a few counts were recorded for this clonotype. The CDR3 protein is CASSLNGSPDTQYF. CDR3 sequence (DNA): TGCGCCAGCAGCTTGAACGGGAGCCCAGATACGCAGTATTTT. The genes are TRBV5-1 and TRBJ2-3; D is perhaps TRBD2 (6 bases). Trimming removed 1 base from V and 4 bases from J, with 10 bases in between. The CDR3 is 14 amino acids. From germline, CDR1 is SGHRS and CDR2 YFSETQ.

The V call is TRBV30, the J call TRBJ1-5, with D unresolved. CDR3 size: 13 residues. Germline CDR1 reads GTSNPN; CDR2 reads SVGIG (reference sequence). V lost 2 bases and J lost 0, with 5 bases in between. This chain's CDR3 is CAWSISSNQPQHF. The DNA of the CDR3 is TGTGCCTGGAGTATATCTAGCAATCAGCCCCAGCATTTT.

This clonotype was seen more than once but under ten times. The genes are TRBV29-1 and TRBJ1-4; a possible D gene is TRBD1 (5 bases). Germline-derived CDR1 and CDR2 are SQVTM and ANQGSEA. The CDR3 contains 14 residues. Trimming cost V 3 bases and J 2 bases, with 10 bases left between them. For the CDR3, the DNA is TGCAGCGTTGAGGACACTGGGACTAATGAAAAACTGTTTTTT. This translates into CSVEDTGTNEKLFF.

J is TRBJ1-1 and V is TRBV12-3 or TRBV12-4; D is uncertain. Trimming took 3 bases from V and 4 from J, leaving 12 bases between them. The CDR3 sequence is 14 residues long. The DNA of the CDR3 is TGTGCCAGCAGTTTTCGGACTAATCCCACTGAAGCTTTCTTT. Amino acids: CASSFRTNPTEAFF.

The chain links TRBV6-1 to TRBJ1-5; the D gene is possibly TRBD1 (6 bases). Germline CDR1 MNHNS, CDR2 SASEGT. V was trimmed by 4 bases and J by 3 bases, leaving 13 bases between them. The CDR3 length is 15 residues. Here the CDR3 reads CASSVRTGHNQPQHF. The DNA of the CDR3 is TGTGCCAGCAGTGTAAGAACAGGGCACAATCAGCCCCAGCATTTT.

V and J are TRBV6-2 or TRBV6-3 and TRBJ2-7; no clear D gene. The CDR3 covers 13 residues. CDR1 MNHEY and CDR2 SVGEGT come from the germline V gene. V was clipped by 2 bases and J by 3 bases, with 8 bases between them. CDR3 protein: CASSYTALYEQYV. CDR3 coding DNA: TGTGCCAGCAGTTACACTGCACTCTACGAGCAGTACGTC.

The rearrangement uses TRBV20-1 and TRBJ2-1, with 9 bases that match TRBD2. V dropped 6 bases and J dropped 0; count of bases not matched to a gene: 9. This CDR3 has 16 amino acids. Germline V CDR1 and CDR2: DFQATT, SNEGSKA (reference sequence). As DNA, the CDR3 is TGCAGTGCCGGTTTGGCGGGAGGGAACTCCTACAATGAGCAGTTCTTC. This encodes CSAGLAGGNSYNEQFF.